The clone carrying this TCR beta chain has just a few counts. Time point reported: pretreatment peripheral blood. Each patient supplied 1 to 8 pretreatment and on-treatment samples. This sample is part of a study of PD-L1 blockade in urothelial cancer. The overall study: Blood was analyzed 3 weeks (second dose) and 6 weeks after treatment start.

The V segment lost 2 bases and the J segment 9 bases; nucleotides outside the gene matches: 7. Germline loops: CDR1 MDHEN, CDR2 SYDVKM. This CDR3 is built from 14 residues. Spiked synthetic TCR analogs estimated absolute template abundance per PCR. TCRdb keeps only in-frame clones here, not all; method: immunoSEQ multiplex PCR. The sample has about 95,000 clones, roughly 91% seen once. The sequencing used PBMCs, collected around atezolizumab (anti-PD-L1) treatment. The chain combines TRBV28 with TRBJ1-1, with 9 bases fitting TRBD1. The sequence was obtained from a man aged 60 to 69 with urothelial cancer. The CDR3: CASSLGSNRGQAFF. The CDR3 DNA is TGTGCCAGCAGTTTAGGGTCGAACAGGGGGCAAGCTTTCTTT. The full variable domain, completed using reference TRBV28 and TRBJ1-1, is DVKVTQSSRYLVKRTGEKVFLECVQDMDHENMFWYRQDPGLGLRLIYFSYDVKMKEKGDIPEGYSVSREKKERFSLILESASTNQTSMYLCASSLGSNRGQAFFGQGTRLTVV.